The 12 T cell receptor beta chains below were found in one sample sequenced in a study of shared clonotypes between healthy human individuals (TCRdb year 2020). Libraries were constructed by the immunoSEQ multiplex PCR assay. The table comes from immuneACCESS by way of TCRdb, which keeps in-frame sequences with V and J called. Part of the clones is missing from these tables; in studies checked, under half for an unresolved V gene and the rest for unknown reasons. This sample is represented by some 2,100,000 clones; 85% to 95% of them were singletons. The ten largest clones take up more than 1.5% of the sample. CD8 naive samples were obtained by positive selection for CCR7 among CD45RO-negative cells, yielding a CD45RA+CCR7+ population from which TemRA cells were excluded. The sequenced sample consisted of naive CD8+ T cells from PBMCs. This sample's cell subset or site label indicates: CD45RA+CCR7+. The source is a young man in good health. Some clones in this sample may be carry-over from other donors' samples.

The chain uses TRBV9 and TRBJ1-1; D perhaps matches TRBD1 (5 bases). V lost 4 bases to trimming and J lost 3 bases, with 16 bases between them. This CDR3 contains 15 residues. Germline loops: CDR1 SGDLS, CDR2 YYNGEE. CDR3 DNA: TGTGCCAGCAGCATTTCAGGGAGGAGGGACACTGAAGCTTTCTTT. Translation gives CASSISGRRDTEAFF.

This clone appeared a single time. V gene TRBV10-3 combines with J gene TRBJ1-5; weak D call: TRBD1 (5 bases). Germline V gene lookup returns CDR1 ENHRY and CDR2 SYGVKD. Trimming shortened V by 10 bases and J by 2 bases, and 15 bases separated the two germline ends. CDR3 length equals 14 residues. The CDR3 loop reads CATSATGGNQPQHF. The CDR3 DNA sequence: TGTGCCACCTCGGCAACGGGGGGCAATCAGCCCCAGCATTTT.

The V call is TRBV28, the J call TRBJ2-5, with unresolved D. The CDR3 has 16 residues. The germline V gene encodes CDR1 MDHEN and CDR2 SYDVKM. V shed 6 bases and J shed 5 bases, with 22 bases lying between them. The CDR3 sequence: CASSLRLGPRVETQYF. The CDR3 DNA sequence: TGTGCCAGCAGCCTCCGTCTCGGTCCACGAGTCGAGACCCAGTACTTC.

J is TRBJ2-7 and V is TRBV6-6, with TRBD2 matching 10 bases. The ends lost 8 bases at V and 6 bases at J; junction bases unmatched: 7. Germline V gives CDR1 MNHNY, CDR2 SVGAGI (reference sequence). The CDR3 totals 13 residues. This CDR3 reads CASVAGGMSEQYF. DNA for the CDR3: TGTGCCAGCGTAGCGGGAGGTATGAGCGAGCAGTACTTC.

This sequence joins TRBV10-2 and TRBJ2-7, with 10 nucleotides matching TRBD1. From germline, CDR1 is WSHSY and CDR2 SAAADI. V was clipped by 7 bases and J by 4 bases; unmatched bases: 4. The CDR3 totals 13 residues. DNA for the CDR3: TGCGCCAGCACCCCGGACAGGGGGTACGAGCAGTACTTC. Translated: CASTPDRGYEQYF.

The gene calls are TRBV28 and TRBJ1-4; a weak D match, TRBD1 (6 bases). The CDR3 runs 16 residues. Germline V gene data show CDR1 as MDHEN and CDR2 as SYDVKM. Trimming removed 4 bases at V and 4 bases at J, with 16 bases between. CDR3 DNA: TGTGCCAGCAGTTCCCCCTGGACAGTCGGTAATGAAAAACTGTTTTTT. Protein sequence: CASSSPWTVGNEKLFF.

CDR3 amino acids: CASSQRQHREDNEQFF. The DNA for the CDR3 is TGCGCCAGCAGCCAGAGGCAACATCGGGAGGACAATGAGCAGTTCTTC. The genes are TRBV4-3 and TRBJ2-1, with 7 bases matching TRBD2. CDR3 length: 16 residues. V gave up 3 bases and J gave up 5 bases; unmatched junction bases: 10. CDR1 and CDR2 from the germline V gene are LGHNA and YSLEER.

V is TRBV7-9 and J is TRBJ2-3, with D hard to call. This CDR3 region has 17 residues. Per germline, CDR1 SEHNR and CDR2 FQNEAQ (reference sequence). Trimming left V 1 base short and J 6 bases short, with 20 bases between. The CDR3 spells CASSLDHSIRAWDTQYF. CDR3 DNA sequence: TGTGCCAGCAGCTTAGACCACTCAATAAGGGCCTGGGATACGCAGTATTTT.

The chain is built from TRBV27 and TRBJ2-7; D possibly uses TRBD1 or TRBD2 (6 bases each). The germline V gene has CDR1 MNHEY and CDR2 SMNVEV (reference sequence). Trimming shortened V by 10 bases and J by 5 bases, and 15 bases separated the two germline ends. The CDR3 totals 12 residues. The CDR3: CATAGRGDEQYF. The CDR3 region has the DNA TGTGCCACAGCGGGCAGGGGCGACGAGCAGTACTTC.

The genes are TRBV7-6 and TRBJ1-4; D not resolved. CDR1 SGHVS and CDR2 FNYEAQ come from the germline V gene. The CDR3 totals 16 residues. Trimming pared 5 bases from V and 7 bases from J, leaving 20 bases between. CDR3 nucleotides: TGTGCCAGCAGCCCTGAGGGTGGGATCGGAGGTGAAAAACTGTTTTTT. Encoded protein: CASSPEGGIGGEKLFF.

V is TRBV9 and J is TRBJ2-3, with D tentatively TRBD2 (6 bases). From germline, CDR1 is SGDLS and CDR2 YYNGEE. The CDR3 loop spans 15 amino acids. Trimming removed 0 bases from V and 1 base from J, with 9 bases in between. CDR3 region: CASSVAGLGTDTQYF. DNA for the CDR3: TGTGCCAGCAGCGTAGCGGGACTGGGCACAGATACGCAGTATTTT.

The chain has TRBV4-1 and TRBJ2-1; TRBD1 is a possible D gene (6 bases). The V gene's germline CDR1 is MGHRA and CDR2 YSYEKL. This CDR3 spans 16 amino acids. The V end was cut by 7 bases, the J end by 4 bases, with 20 bases between. The CDR3 DNA is TGCGCCAGCACCCCATTATCCGGGACACTTTACAATGAGCAGTTCTTC. Translated: CASTPLSGTLYNEQFF.